These 14 T cell receptor beta chains were all obtained from the same sample, sequenced in a study of T cell clonality in common variable immunodeficiency. General study findings and limits: Fewer deletions and N-nucleotide insertions were reportedly seen in common variable immunodeficiency TCR beta sequences.

Their target antigens are unknown. Profiling relied on immunoSEQ multiplex PCR, and the TCRdb table lists in-frame clones only, not all of them. This repertoire lists 25,000 to 35,000 clones without singletons; 3.1% sits in the top ten. The sequenced sample consisted of peripheral blood mononuclear cells. These receptor sequences come from a human donor with common variable immunodeficiency.

Only a few counts were recorded for this clone. From the germline J gene comes the end of the CDR3, since the read stops 3 residues before it. The chain employs TRBV5-5 and TRBJ2-7; 8 bases are a match to TRBD1. From germline, CDR1 is SGHKS and CDR2 YYEKEE (reference sequence). The length of the CDR3 is 15 residues. With 2 bases clipped from V and 1 base from J, the junction kept 5 bases outside the gene matches. The CDR3 loop reads CASSFRTGLSYEQYF. CDR3 bases read: TGTGCCAGCAGCTTCCGGACAGGGCTGTCCTACGAG.

Note on this clone: With the read ending 3 residues before the CDR3 end, the germline J gene is used to fill in that end. The chain carries TRBV19 and TRBJ1-6; the match to TRBD1 covers 7 bases. The V gene end was trimmed by 3 bases and the J gene end by 10 bases; junction bases not matched to a gene: 9. Germline V lookup: CDR1 LNHDA, CDR2 SQIVND (reference sequence). This CDR3 has 15 residues. The chain's CDR3 is CASSISGTAGSPLHF. The sequenced part of the CDR3 DNA is TGTGCCAGTAGTATTTCCGGGACAGCAGGGTCACCC.

This clone was seen ten or more times. With the read ending 3 residues before the CDR3 end, the germline J gene is used to fill in that end. The rearrangement uses TRBV11-3 and TRBJ1-1, with D perhaps TRBD1 (5 bases). The CDR3 is 13 residues long. V shed 5 bases and J shed 3 bases, with 10 bases lying between them. Germline values: CDR1 SGHNT, CDR2 YENEEA. The part of the CDR3 DNA that was read is TGTGCCAGCAGCCCCAGAGGGGACACTGAA. Protein sequence: CASSPRGDTE. The whole CDR3 is CASSPRGDTEAFF. Based on the CDR3 plus reference TRBV11-3 and TRBJ1-1, the full variable domain is EAGVVQSPRYKIIEKKQPVAFWCNPISGHNTLYWYLQNLGQGPELLIRYENEEAVDDSQLPKDRFSAERLKGVDSTLKIQPAELGDSAVYLCASSPRGDTEAFFGQGTRLTVV.

This clone was observed at least ten times. Incomplete CDR3 DNA: TGTGCCTGGAGTGTACTCGACAGGGATAATTCACCC. As protein: CAWSVLDRDNSP. The CDR3 in its entirety is CAWSVLDRDNSPLHF. V gene TRBV30 combines with J gene TRBJ1-6, with 7 nucleotides matching TRBD1. Read coverage stops 3 residues before the CDR3 terminus; the germline J gene supplies the remainder. The CDR3 has 15 amino acids. CDR1 GTSNPN and CDR2 SVGIG come from the germline V gene (reference sequence). V lost 0 bases to trimming and J lost 5 bases; unmatched junction nucleotides: 4. The full variable domain, with the rest looked up from reference TRBV30 and TRBJ1-6, is SQTIHQWPATLVQPVGSPLSLECTVEGTSNPNLYWYRQAAGRGLQLLFYSVGIGQISSEVPQNLSASRPQDRQFILSSKKLLLSDSGFYLCAWSVLDRDNSPLHFGNGTRLTVT.

This clone has just a few counts. The CDR3 is cut off 3 residues early in the read; its end comes from the germline J gene. The rearrangement links TRBV7-3 to TRBJ2-2; 10 nucleotides agree with TRBD1. Looked up from germline, CDR1 is SGHTA and CDR2 is FQGTGA. CDR3 length: 18 amino acids. The V and J ends lost 6 bases and 0 bases, in that order; junction bases with no gene match: 10. CDR3 in amino acids: CASRRGQGGGANTGELFF. The sequenced part of the CDR3 DNA is TGTGCCAGCAGACGCGGACAGGGGGGGGGCGCGAACACCGGGGAG. The full variable domain, completed using reference TRBV7-3 and TRBJ2-2, is GAGVSQTPSNKVTEKGKYVELRCDPISGHTALYWYRQSLGQGPEFLIYFQGTGAADDSGLPNDRFFAVRPEGSVSTLKIQRTERGDSAVYLCASRRGQGGGANTGELFFGEGSRLTVL.

Regarding this clone: The read stops 3 residues short of the end of the CDR3; the missing end is completed from the germline J gene. J is TRBJ2-1 and V is TRBV5-1, with 8 bases that match TRBD1. V lost 4 bases and J lost 9; bases outside the gene matches: 6. Looked up from germline, CDR1 is SGHRS and CDR2 is YFSETQ. This CDR3 is 13 amino acids long. The CDR3 DNA, read in part, is TGCGCCAGCAGCAGACAGGGGTCCGGTGAG. Amino acid sequence: CASSRQGSGE. The complete CDR3 protein is CASSRQGSGEQFF.

Points on this clone: The read terminates 3 residues ahead of where the CDR3 ends, so the germline J gene completes it. The chain recombines TRBV11-2 with TRBJ2-7, with a weak D call TRBD1 (6 bases). V was clipped by 6 bases and J by 5 bases, with 20 bases between them. Germline V gene lookup returns CDR1 SGHAT and CDR2 FQNNGV. CDR3 length equals 15 residues. CDR3: CASSFQVDRFNEQYF. The covered CDR3 bases are TGTGCCAGCAGTTTCCAAGTCGACAGGTTCAACGAG.

The sample holds many counts of this clone. The CDR3: CSARVLRLARNEQFF. The part of the CDR3 DNA that was read is TGCAGTGCTAGAGTTCTGAGACTAGCGAGGAATGAG. The chain joins TRBV20-1 to TRBJ2-1; 8 bases fit TRBD2. The read gets to within 3 residues of the CDR3 end, and the germline J gene fills in the rest. V was pared by 1 base and J by 7 bases, with 9 bases of the junction left unmatched. The germline V gene encodes CDR1 DFQATT and CDR2 SNEGSKA (reference sequence). The length of the CDR3 is 15 residues.

This clone was seen many times. Partial CDR3 DNA: TGTGCCAGCAGTTCTAGCGGAGTCCAAGAGACC. It codes for CASSSSGVQET. The whole CDR3 sequence is CASSSSGVQETQYF. The V and J genes are TRBV14 and TRBJ2-5, with 7 bases identical to TRBD2. The read stops 3 residues short of the end of the CDR3; the missing end is completed from the germline J gene. Germline loops: CDR1 SGHDN, CDR2 FVKESK. V shed 6 bases, J shed 1 base, and the junction held 5 bases outside the gene matches. CDR3 length: 14 amino acids.

This clone appeared many times. The CDR3 extends 3 residues past the end of the read, so its final part is completed from the germline J gene. The chain carries TRBV5-8 and TRBJ1-1; TRBD1 might be the D (6 bases). This CDR3 region has 13 residues. Germline values: CDR1 SGHTS, CDR2 YDEGEE. This chain's CDR3 is CASSYSRGSRAFF. Partial CDR3 DNA: TGTGCCAGCAGCTACAGCAGGGGTTCAAGG.

As to this clone: The read gets to within 3 residues of the CDR3 end, and the germline J gene fills in the rest. The chain uses TRBV19 and TRBJ1-6, with no clear D. In germline, CDR1 is LNHDA, CDR2 SQIVND (reference sequence). The CDR3 has 15 residues. V was clipped by 3 bases and J by 4 bases, with 10 bases between them. CDR3 amino acids: CASSIVPGYNSPLHF. The sequenced CDR3 bases are TGTGCCAGTAGTATCGTCCCAGGTTATAATTCACCC.

On this clone: The read halts 3 residues ahead of the CDR3 end, with the missing end drawn from the germline J gene. V gene TRBV20-1 combines with J gene TRBJ2-7, with TRBD2 matching over 7 bases. Germline V gene lookup returns CDR1 DFQATT and CDR2 SNEGSKA (reference sequence). The trim removed 5 bases at V and 3 bases at J, leaving 10 bases unmatched. CDR3 length: 14 amino acids. The CDR3 is CSAYPGTKNYEQYF. CDR3 bases read: TGCAGTGCTTATCCGGGGACTAAAAACTACGAG.

Notes on this clone: The read ends 3 residues early relative to the CDR3; the germline J gene fills the gap. The rearrangement joins TRBV30 to TRBJ1-1; 7 nucleotides line up with TRBD1. CDR3 length equals 16 residues. From germline, CDR1 is GTSNPN and CDR2 SVGIG (reference sequence). J was trimmed by 6 bases and V by 0 bases; bases with no gene match: 13. CDR3 protein: CAWSVRGRGITPEAFF. The part of the CDR3 DNA that was read is TGTGCCTGGAGTGTAAGGGGGCGAGGAATAACCCCTGAA.

The DNA read from the CDR3 is TGTGCCAGCAGTGGGGACAGGGGAGGCTATGGC. Translation gives CASSGDRGGYG. The full CDR3 protein reads CASSGDRGGYGYTF. The J gene is TRBJ1-2, the V gene TRBV2; 10 positions agree with TRBD1. Read coverage stops 3 residues before the CDR3 terminus; the germline J gene supplies the remainder. The germline CDR1 and CDR2 sequences are SNHLY and FYNNEI. The V gene end was trimmed by 4 bases and the J gene end by 4 bases; junction bases not matched to a gene: 3. The CDR3 runs 14 residues.